This T cell receptor beta chain was captured in a study of vaccination effects on CD4 cells after COVID-19. Comments on this clone: Its antigen is currently unknown.

There are 16 residues in the CDR3. Germline V gives CDR1 LNHDA, CDR2 SQIVND (reference sequence). Between the trimmed V and J ends, which lost 5 bases and 1 base, there was a span of 15 bases. Antigen-specific CD4+ T cells were first expanded with viral peptide pools by the ViraFEST assay and only then sequenced. Upon completion of around 9 days in culture, CD4+ T cells were isolated. Two doses of BNT162b2 or mRNA-1273 vaccine were administered to participants. Only in-frame clones appear in the TCRdb table, and some are missing; sequencing was by immunoSEQ multiplex PCR. The data show 15,000 to 20,000 clones, with 75% to 80% seen just once and approximately 17% held by the top ten.

The source is a human donor who received a COVID-19 vaccine. Source: CD4+ T cells from PBMCs cultured with HCoV-NL63 spike peptides, taken after COVID-19 vaccination. The V gene is TRBV19, the J gene TRBJ2-4; possible D gene TRBD1, 5 bases. CDR3 bases: TGTGCCAGTAGTCCAGGGCCCCATCCCGCCAAAAACATTCAGTACTTC. Residues: CASSPGPHPAKNIQYF.